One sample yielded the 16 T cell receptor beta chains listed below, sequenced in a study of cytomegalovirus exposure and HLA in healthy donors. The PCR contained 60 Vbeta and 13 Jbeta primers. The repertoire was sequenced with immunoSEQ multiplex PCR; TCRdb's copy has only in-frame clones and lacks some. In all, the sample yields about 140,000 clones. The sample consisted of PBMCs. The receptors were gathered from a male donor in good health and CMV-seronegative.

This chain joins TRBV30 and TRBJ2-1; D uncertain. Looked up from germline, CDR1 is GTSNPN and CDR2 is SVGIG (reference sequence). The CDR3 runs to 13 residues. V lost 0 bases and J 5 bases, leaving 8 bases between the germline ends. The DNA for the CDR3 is TGTGCCTGGAGTGTAATCAGCGACAATGAGCAGTTCTTC. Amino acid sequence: CAWSVISDNEQFF.

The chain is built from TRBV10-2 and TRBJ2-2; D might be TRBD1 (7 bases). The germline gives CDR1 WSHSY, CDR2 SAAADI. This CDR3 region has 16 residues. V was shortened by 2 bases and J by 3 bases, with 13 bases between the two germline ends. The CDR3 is CASSEVRGVDTGELFF. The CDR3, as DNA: TGCGCCAGCAGTGAGGTCAGGGGGGTTGACACCGGGGAGCTGTTTTTT.

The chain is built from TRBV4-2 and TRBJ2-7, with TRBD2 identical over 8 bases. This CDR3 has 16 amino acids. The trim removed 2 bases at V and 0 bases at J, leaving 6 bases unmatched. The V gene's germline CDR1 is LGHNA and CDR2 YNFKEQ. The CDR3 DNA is TGTGCCAGCAGCCAAAGTATAGCGGGGAACTCCTACGAGCAGTACTTC. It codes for CASSQSIAGNSYEQYF.

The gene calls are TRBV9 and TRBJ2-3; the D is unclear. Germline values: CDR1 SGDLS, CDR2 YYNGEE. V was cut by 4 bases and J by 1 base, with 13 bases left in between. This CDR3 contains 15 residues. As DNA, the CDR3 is TGTGCCAGCAGCCCCACTAAGTCAGGCACAGATACGCAGTATTTT. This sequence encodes CASSPTKSGTDTQYF.

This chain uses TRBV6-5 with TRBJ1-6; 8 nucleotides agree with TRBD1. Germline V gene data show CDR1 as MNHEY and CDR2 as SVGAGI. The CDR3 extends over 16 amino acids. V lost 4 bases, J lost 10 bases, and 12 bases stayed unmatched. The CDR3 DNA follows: TGTGCCAGCAGTTTCCCCTCTGGACAGGGACAGTCACCCCTCCACTTT. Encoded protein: CASSFPSGQGQSPLHF.

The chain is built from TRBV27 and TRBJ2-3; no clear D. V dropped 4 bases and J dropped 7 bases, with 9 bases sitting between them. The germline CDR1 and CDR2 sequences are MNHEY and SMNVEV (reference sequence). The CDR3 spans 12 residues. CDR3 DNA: TGTGCCAGCAGTTCAACTAAGAATACGCAGTATTTT. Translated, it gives CASSSTKNTQYF.

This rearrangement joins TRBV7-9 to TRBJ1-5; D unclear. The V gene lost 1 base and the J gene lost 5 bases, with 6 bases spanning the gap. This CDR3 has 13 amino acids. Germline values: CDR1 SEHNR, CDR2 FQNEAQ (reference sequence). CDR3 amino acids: CASSLGSYQPQHF. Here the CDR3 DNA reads TGTGCCAGCAGCTTAGGGAGTTATCAGCCCCAGCATTTT. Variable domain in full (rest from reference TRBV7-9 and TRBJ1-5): DTGVSQNPRHKITKRGQNVTFRCDPISEHNRLYWYRQTLGQGPEFLTYFQNEAQLEKSRLLSDRFSAERPKGSFSTLEIQRTEQGDSAMYLCASSLGSYQPQHFGDGTRLSIL.

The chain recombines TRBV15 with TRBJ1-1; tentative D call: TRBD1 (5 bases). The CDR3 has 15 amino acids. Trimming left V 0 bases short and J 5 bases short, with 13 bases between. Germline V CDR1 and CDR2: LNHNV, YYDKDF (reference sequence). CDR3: CATSRDSTGGTEAFF. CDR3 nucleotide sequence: TGTGCCACCAGCAGAGATTCGACCGGGGGGACTGAAGCTTTCTTT. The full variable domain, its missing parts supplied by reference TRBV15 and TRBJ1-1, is DAMVIQNPRYQVTQFGKPVTLSCSQTLNHNVMYWYQQKSSQAPKLLFHYYDKDFNNEADTPDNFQSRRPNTSFCFLDIRSPGLGDTAMYLCATSRDSTGGTEAFFGQGTRLTVV.

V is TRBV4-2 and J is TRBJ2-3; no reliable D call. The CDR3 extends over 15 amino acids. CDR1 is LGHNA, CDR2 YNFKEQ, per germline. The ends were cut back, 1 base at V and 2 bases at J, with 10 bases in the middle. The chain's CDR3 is CASSQVGQPTDTQYF. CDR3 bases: TGTGCCAGCAGCCAAGTGGGCCAGCCCACAGATACGCAGTATTTT.

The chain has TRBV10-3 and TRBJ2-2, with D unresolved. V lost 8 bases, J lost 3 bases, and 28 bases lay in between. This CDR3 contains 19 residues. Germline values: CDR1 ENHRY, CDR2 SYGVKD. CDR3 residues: CAIDPHELGRVPDTGELFF. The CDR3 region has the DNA TGTGCCATCGATCCACACGAGTTAGGCCGGGTCCCAGACACCGGGGAGCTGTTTTTT.

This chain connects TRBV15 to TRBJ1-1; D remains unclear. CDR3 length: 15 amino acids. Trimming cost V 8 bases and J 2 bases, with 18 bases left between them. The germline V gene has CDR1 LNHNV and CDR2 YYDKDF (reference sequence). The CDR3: CATGPQRDPNTEAFF. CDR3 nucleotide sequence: TGTGCCACCGGACCTCAGAGGGATCCTAACACTGAAGCTTTCTTT.

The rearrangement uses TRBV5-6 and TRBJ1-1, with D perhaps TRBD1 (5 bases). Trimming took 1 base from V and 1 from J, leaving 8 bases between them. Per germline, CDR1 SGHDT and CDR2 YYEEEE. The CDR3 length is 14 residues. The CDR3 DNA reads TGTGCCAGCAGCTTGTTTAGGGGGAACACTGAAGCTTTCTTT. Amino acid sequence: CASSLFRGNTEAFF.

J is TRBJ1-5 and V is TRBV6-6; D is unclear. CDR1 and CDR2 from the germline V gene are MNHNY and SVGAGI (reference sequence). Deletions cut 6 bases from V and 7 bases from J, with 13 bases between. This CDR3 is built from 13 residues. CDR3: CASRAAGNQPQHF. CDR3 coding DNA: TGTGCCAGCAGAGCTGCGGGAAACCAGCCCCAGCATTTT.

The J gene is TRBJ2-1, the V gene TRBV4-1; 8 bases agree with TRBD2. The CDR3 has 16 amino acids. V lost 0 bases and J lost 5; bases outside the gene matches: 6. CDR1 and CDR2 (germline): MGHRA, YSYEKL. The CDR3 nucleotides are TGCGCCAGCAGCCAAGATGACCGGGGGGGGAACAATGAGCAGTTCTTC. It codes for CASSQDDRGGNNEQFF.

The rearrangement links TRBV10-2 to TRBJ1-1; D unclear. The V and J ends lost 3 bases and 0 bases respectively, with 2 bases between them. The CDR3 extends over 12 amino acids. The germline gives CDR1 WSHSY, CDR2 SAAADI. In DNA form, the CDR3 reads TGCGCCAGCAGTGACTTGAACACTGAAGCTTTCTTT. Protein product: CASSDLNTEAFF.

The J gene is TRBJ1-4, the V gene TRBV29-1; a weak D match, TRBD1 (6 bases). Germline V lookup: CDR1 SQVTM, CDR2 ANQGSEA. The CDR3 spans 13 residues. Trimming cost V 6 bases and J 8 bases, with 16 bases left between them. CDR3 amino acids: CSVRQGKGEKLFF. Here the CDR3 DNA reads TGCAGCGTGCGTCAGGGGAAGGGGGAAAAACTGTTTTTT.